The 8 T cell receptor beta chains below were found in one sample sequenced in a study of control samples from healthy donors and cancer patients. Assay: immunoSEQ multiplex PCR; the TCRdb copy retains only in-frame clones and omits some. The data show about 180,000 clones, 90% seen once. What was sequenced was blood. The source is a woman in her forties or fifties in good health.

The count of this clone is one. The chain has TRBV10-3 and TRBJ1-5; TRBD1 matches at 10 bases. Germline CDR1 ENHRY, CDR2 SYGVKD. This CDR3 has 16 amino acids. With 5 bases clipped from V and 4 bases from J, the junction kept 8 bases outside the gene matches. The CDR3, as DNA: TGTGCCATCAGTCAACACGCGGGACAGGGGAATCAGCCCCAGCATTTT. Protein sequence: CAISQHAGQGNQPQHF.

This rearrangement joins TRBV30 to TRBJ1-6; D gene unclear. The germline V gene encodes CDR1 GTSNPN and CDR2 SVGIG (reference sequence). Trimming pared 4 bases from V and 7 bases from J, leaving 11 bases between. This CDR3 is built from 13 residues. The CDR3 region is CAWNSAGNSPLHF. The CDR3 DNA sequence: TGTGCCTGGAACTCCGCCGGCAATTCACCCCTCCACTTT.

This clone was seen once. J is TRBJ1-2 and V is TRBV30, with D possibly being TRBD1 (6 bases). The CDR3 has 14 amino acids. From germline, CDR1 is GTSNPN and CDR2 SVGIG (reference sequence). V was trimmed by 0 bases and J by 5 bases, leaving 13 bases between them. Here the CDR3 reads CAWSVGGGPYGYTF. The CDR3 DNA reads as TGTGCCTGGAGTGTCGGGGGGGGGCCATATGGCTACACCTTC.

The chain recombines TRBV19 with TRBJ1-2, with 8 bases fitting TRBD1. CDR3 length equals 17 residues. The trim removed 6 bases at V and 4 bases at J, leaving 16 bases unmatched. Germline lookup yields CDR1 LNHDA and CDR2 SQIVND (reference sequence). CDR3 DNA: TGTGCCAGTAGGATCGGCTCTTACCGGACAGGGATCTATGGCTACACCTTC. Amino acids: CASRIGSYRTGIYGYTF.

The chain carries TRBV9 and TRBJ2-6, with D uncertain. Per the germline V gene, CDR1 is SGDLS and CDR2 is YYNGEE. V was trimmed by 0 bases and J by 0 bases, leaving 19 bases between them. CDR3 length: 20 amino acids. The CDR3 sequence: CASSVEDPFRALSGANVLTF. The CDR3 bases are TGTGCCAGCAGCGTAGAAGATCCCTTTAGAGCACTCTCTGGGGCCAACGTCCTGACTTTC.

This clone was detected only once. The CDR3 DNA reads as TGTGCCAGCAGGCCAGGGGGCTATGGCTACACCTTC. It translates to CASRPGGYGYTF. This chain links TRBV28 with TRBJ1-2, with 7 bases fitting TRBD1. Unmatched junction bases numbered 2, after V lost 6 bases and J lost 4 bases. The length of the CDR3 is 12 residues. CDR1 is MDHEN, CDR2 SYDVKM, per germline.

This chain links TRBV5-1 with TRBJ1-5, with D perhaps matching TRBD1 (5 bases). The length of the CDR3 is 16 residues. The V end lost 0 bases, the J end lost 7 bases, and 17 bases lay between the germline ends. CDR1 and CDR2 from the germline V gene are SGHRS and YFSETQ. CDR3 coding DNA: TGCGCCAGCAGCTTGGAGGCAGGGAGACCTCCACAGCCCCAGCATTTT. Its translation is CASSLEAGRPPQPQHF.

The chain employs TRBV4-1 and TRBJ2-3, with D perhaps matching TRBD2 (6 bases). Germline CDR1 and CDR2: MGHRA and YSYEKL. The CDR3 contains 15 residues. V was clipped by 3 bases and J by 6 bases, with 16 bases between them. As DNA, the CDR3 is TGCGCCAGCAGCCACGGGGGTTTAGGATTGGATACGCAGTATTTT. As protein: CASSHGGLGLDTQYF.